One sample yielded the 10 T cell receptor beta chains listed below, sequenced in a study of cytomegalovirus exposure and HLA in healthy donors. The repertoire was sequenced with immunoSEQ multiplex PCR; TCRdb's copy has only in-frame clones and lacks some. This table holds 150,000 to 200,000 clones, 81% found once. Material for sequencing was PBMCs. The receptor set was obtained from a young woman in good health and CMV-seronegative.

The J gene is TRBJ1-1, the V gene TRBV30; TRBD1 might be the D (5 bases). With 5 bases removed from V and 4 bases from J, the gap between germline ends came to 14 bases. The CDR3 length is 13 residues. The germline V gene encodes CDR1 GTSNPN and CDR2 SVGIG (reference sequence). The CDR3: CAWGKGVFTEAFF. CDR3 sequence (DNA): TGTGCCTGGGGAAAAGGGGTTTTCACTGAAGCTTTCTTT.

This clone appeared once. The V gene is TRBV5-4, the J gene TRBJ2-7; D remains unclear. V dropped 4 bases and J dropped 0 bases, with 14 bases sitting between them. Germline CDR1 and CDR2: SGHNT and YYREEE (reference sequence). This CDR3 region has 15 residues. This chain's CDR3 is CASSHWPTYSYEQYF. CDR3 in DNA: TGTGCCAGCAGCCACTGGCCGACATACTCCTACGAGCAGTACTTC. The complete variable domain, with remaining parts taken from reference TRBV5-4 and TRBJ2-7, reads ETGVTQSPTHLIKTRGQQVTLRCSSQSGHNTVSWYQQALGQGPQFIFQYYREEENGRGNFPPRFSGLQFPNYSSELNVNALELDDSALYLCASSHWPTYSYEQYFGPGTRLTVT.

The V call is TRBV7-9, the J call TRBJ2-1; D is perhaps TRBD1 (6 bases). Germline CDR1 SEHNR, CDR2 FQNEAQ (reference sequence). The CDR3 runs to 15 residues. Trimming cost V 7 bases and J 4 bases, with 17 bases left between them. CDR3 amino acids: CASNPEAGEYNEQFF. Written as DNA, the CDR3 is TGTGCCAGCAACCCCGAGGCAGGGGAGTACAATGAGCAGTTCTTC.

The V and J genes are TRBV4-2 and TRBJ2-3, with 9 nucleotides matching TRBD2. Germline CDR1 LGHNA, CDR2 YNFKEQ. Trimming took 1 base from V and 2 from J; bases not matched to a gene: 4. The CDR3 length is 16 residues. The CDR3 loop is CASSQVLAGITDTQYF. The DNA for the CDR3 is TGTGCCAGCAGCCAAGTTCTAGCGGGGATCACAGATACGCAGTATTTT.

The chain carries TRBV5-1 and TRBJ2-3; D remains unclear. This CDR3 has 16 residues. The V end lost 0 bases, the J end lost 0 bases, and 11 bases lay between the germline ends. Germline V gene sequence: CDR1 SGHRS, CDR2 YFSETQ. Here the CDR3 DNA reads TGCGCCAGCAGCTTGGTTGCATCCACTAGCACAGATACGCAGTATTTT. Amino acids: CASSLVASTSTDTQYF.

This chain's CDR3 is CASREGQHNQPQHF. CDR3 nucleotides: TGTGCCAGCAGGGAGGGGCAACACAATCAGCCCCAGCATTTT. The genes are TRBV2 and TRBJ1-5; maybe TRBD1 (5 bases). Germline V gene data show CDR1 as SNHLY and CDR2 as FYNNEI. The CDR3 runs 14 residues. V was pared by 6 bases and J by 3 bases, with 12 bases between.

The chain carries TRBV7-2 and TRBJ1-4, with a possible D match to TRBD1 (6 bases). The CDR3 has 14 residues. In germline, CDR1 is SGHTA, CDR2 FQGNSA. The V end was cut by 1 base, the J end by 15 bases, with 18 bases between. The CDR3 nucleotides are TGTGCCAGCAGCTTAGGGGGTTCGGCAGGGGCCTTGTTTTTT. It codes for CASSLGGSAGALFF.

J is TRBJ1-2 and V is TRBV7-8, with D tentatively TRBD1 (5 bases). Trimming removed 5 bases from V and 3 bases from J, with 10 bases in between. Germline V gene data show CDR1 as SGHVS and CDR2 as FQNEAQ. The CDR3 covers 13 residues. CDR3 bases: TGTGCCAGCAGCCGAATGGGGCACTATGGCTACACCTTC. Protein product: CASSRMGHYGYTF.

This sequence joins TRBV30 and TRBJ1-2, with 7 positions matching TRBD1. V trimming: 4 bases; J trimming: 2 bases; junction bases outside the gene matches: 13. The CDR3 spans 16 residues. Germline V gene sequence: CDR1 GTSNPN, CDR2 SVGIG (reference sequence). As DNA, the CDR3 is TGTGCCTGGAACCCCGGGACAGAGTACCTCAACTATGGCTACACCTTC. Its protein product is CAWNPGTEYLNYGYTF. Variable domain in full (rest from reference TRBV30 and TRBJ1-2): SQTIHQWPATLVQPVGSPLSLECTVEGTSNPNLYWYRQAAGRGLQLLFYSVGIGQISSEVPQNLSASRPQDRQFILSSKKLLLSDSGFYLCAWNPGTEYLNYGYTFGSGTRLTVV.

The V and J genes are TRBV5-1 and TRBJ1-5; a weak D match, TRBD1 (6 bases). The CDR3 loop spans 15 amino acids. Germline V gene lookup returns CDR1 SGHRS and CDR2 YFSETQ. Deletions cut 0 bases from V and 1 base from J, with 8 bases between. The CDR3 nucleotides are TGCGCCAGCAGCTTGGTTACAGGGAGCAATCAGCCCCAGCATTTT. This codes for CASSLVTGSNQPQHF.